The sample holds many counts of the clone carrying this T cell receptor beta chain. These data are taken from a study of early T cells in non-severe SARS-CoV-2 infection. CDR3 length equals 16 residues. V gave up 8 bases and J gave up 5 bases, with 22 bases separating them. Germline-derived CDR1 and CDR2 are MDHEN and SYDVKM. TCRdb processed the 5' RACE reads anew with MiXCR; each CDR3 protein has one entry. The repertoire holds 20,000 to 30,000 distinct CDR3 sequences, with about 4.5% as singletons. The rearrangement uses TRBV28 and TRBJ1-5; possible D gene TRBD1, 5 bases. Sequenced material: whole blood. This clonotype was sampled from an adult who was a healthcare worker with PCR-confirmed SARS-CoV-2 infection or an uninfected control (not recorded which). CDR3 residues: CASDWRGTLKDQPQHF. The CDR3, as DNA: TGTGCCAGCGACTGGCGGGGGACCCTAAAGGATCAGCCCCAGCATTTT. Complete variable domain (other parts from reference TRBV28 and TRBJ1-5): DVKVTQSSRYLVKRTGEKVFLECVQDMDHENMFWYRQDPGLGLRLIYFSYDVKMKEKGDIPEGYSVSREKKERFSLILESASTNQTSMYLCASDWRGTLKDQPQHFGDGTRLSIL.